The 22 T cell receptor beta chains presented below share a single source sample, sequenced in a study of T cell responses to AZD1222 COVID-19 vaccine. The assay was immunoSEQ multiplex PCR, and TCRdb's table has in-frame clones only and misses some. The sample consists of about 56,000 clones, 75% to 90% of them appearing once. The sequenced sample was peripheral blood, obtained on day 0 of AZD1222 vaccination. These receptors were obtained from an adult in good health.

This chain links TRBV3-1 (or the pseudogene TRBV3-2) with TRBJ2-3, with 8 bases identical to TRBD1. Germline assignment: CDR1 LGHDT and CDR2 YNNKEL (reference sequence). V was clipped by 4 bases and J by 0 bases; unmatched bases: 3. This CDR3 has 15 amino acids. In DNA, the CDR3 is TGTGCCAGCAGCCCGACAGGGGTTAGCACAGATACGCAGTATTTT. It yields the protein CASSPTGVSTDTQYF.

The CDR3 nucleotides are TGTGCCAGTAGTCCGGGACAGGGCAACACCGGGGAGCTGTTTTTT. Translation gives CASSPGQGNTGELFF. The rearrangement joins TRBV19 to TRBJ2-2, with 9 bases identical to TRBD1. V gave up 5 bases and J gave up 2 bases; unmatched junction bases: 3. CDR1 is LNHDA and CDR2 is SQIVND in the germline V gene (reference sequence). This CDR3 is 15 amino acids long.

The chain combines TRBV6-5 with TRBJ1-2; TRBD1 matches 7 bases. V trimming: 7 bases; J trimming: 4 bases; junction bases outside the gene matches: 6. CDR1 and CDR2 from the germline V gene are MNHEY and SVGAGI. This CDR3 comprises 13 residues. CDR3 region: CASTGRGAYGYTF. CDR3 nucleotides: TGTGCCAGCACGGGCAGGGGGGCCTATGGCTACACCTTC.

The chain combines TRBV5-6 with TRBJ1-1; D unresolved. Trimming took off 0 bases at V and 1 base at J, with 7 bases between the two ends. The germline V gene encodes CDR1 SGHDT and CDR2 YYEEEE. The CDR3 covers 14 residues. This CDR3 is CASSLGAGNTEAFF. The CDR3 region has the DNA TGTGCCAGCAGCTTGGGGGCAGGGAACACTGAAGCTTTCTTT.

The rearrangement joins TRBV7-3 to TRBJ2-3; 7 bases are a match to TRBD1. Looked up from germline, CDR1 is SGHTA and CDR2 is FQGTGA. CDR3 length: 16 residues. J was trimmed by 0 bases and V by 5 bases; bases with no gene match: 8. The CDR3 DNA reads as TGTGCCAGCAGCCCCCGACAGGGAAGGAGCACAGATACGCAGTATTTT. It translates to CASSPRQGRSTDTQYF.

The chain employs TRBV29-1 and TRBJ1-6, with TRBD1 identical over 12 bases. With 5 bases clipped from V and 7 bases from J, the junction kept 3 bases outside the gene matches. Germline loops: CDR1 SQVTM, CDR2 ANQGSEA. This CDR3 contains 14 residues. CDR3 sequence reads: CSVRDRGQNSPLHF. The CDR3 bases are TGCAGCGTTAGGGACAGGGGGCAGAATTCACCCCTCCACTTT. The whole variable domain, remainder taken from reference TRBV29-1 and TRBJ1-6, is SAVISQKPSRDICQRGTSLTIQCQVDSQVTMMFWYRQQPGQSLTLIATANQGSEATYESGFVIDKFPISRPNLTFSTLTVSNMSPEDSSIYLCSVRDRGQNSPLHFGNGTRLTVT.

J is TRBJ2-7 and V is TRBV6-1, with D uncertain. CDR3 length: 16 amino acids. V was clipped by 0 bases and J by 0 bases, with 12 bases between them. Germline CDR1 MNHNS, CDR2 SASEGT. CDR3 in DNA: TGTGCCAGCAGTGAAGCGAGCCCTAGGAGCTCCTACGAGCAGTACTTC. This gives the protein CASSEASPRSSYEQYF.

The chain couples TRBV6-6 to TRBJ2-7; no definite D call. CDR1 MNHNY and CDR2 SVGAGI come from the germline V gene (reference sequence). The CDR3 contains 14 residues. The V end was cut by 0 bases, the J end by 3 bases, with 9 bases between. Here the CDR3 DNA reads TGTGCCAGCAGTTACTCGTCCAGGTACTACGAGCAGTACTTC. The encoded protein is CASSYSSRYYEQYF.

The J gene is TRBJ1-1, the V gene TRBV5-4, with TRBD1 matching 8 bases. The CDR3 has 15 amino acids. Per germline, CDR1 SGHNT and CDR2 YYREEE (reference sequence). The junction had 4 bases not matched to a gene; V was cut back by 0 bases and J by 3 bases. Here the CDR3 DNA reads TGTGCCAGCAGCTTGGAGGCAGGGGGCCACACTGAAGCTTTCTTT. Amino acids: CASSLEAGGHTEAFF.

The gene calls are TRBV28 and TRBJ1-2, with D possibly being TRBD1 (5 bases). Trimming removed 7 bases from V and 5 bases from J, with 17 bases in between. This CDR3 region has 14 residues. Looked up from germline, CDR1 is MDHEN and CDR2 is SYDVKM. The CDR3 protein is CASTLPGGGYGYTF. The DNA of the CDR3 is TGTGCCAGCACCCTCCCCGGGGGGGGTTATGGCTACACCTTC.

The V call is TRBV10-1, the J call TRBJ1-2; D is uncertain. This CDR3 is 13 amino acids long. Germline assignment: CDR1 WNHNN and CDR2 SYGVQD (reference sequence). V shed 0 bases and J shed 8 bases, with 10 bases lying between them. CDR3 sequence (DNA): TGCGCCAGCAGTGAGTCCCCACAGCTAGGCTACACCTTC. Translated: CASSESPQLGYTF.

This clone has just one count. The CDR3 loop reads CASSERLGSNQPQHF. The CDR3 DNA is TGTGCCAGCAGTGAAAGGCTGGGTAGCAATCAGCCCCAGCATTTT. The genes are TRBV2 and TRBJ1-5; no clear D gene. Germline V gene lookup returns CDR1 SNHLY and CDR2 FYNNEI. V shed 2 bases and J shed 0 bases, with 8 bases lying between them. This CDR3 has 15 amino acids.

The chain has TRBV28 and TRBJ1-2; 8 nucleotides line up with TRBD1. The ends lost 5 bases at V and 4 bases at J; junction bases unmatched: 12. CDR3 length equals 16 residues. Germline CDR1 reads MDHEN; CDR2 reads SYDVKM. CDR3 amino acids: CASSIRDRPYPYGYTF. CDR3 sequence (DNA): TGTGCCAGCAGTATACGGGACAGGCCTTACCCCTATGGCTACACCTTC.

The chain uses TRBV10-1 and TRBJ2-1, with 9 nucleotides matching TRBD1. This CDR3 is built from 16 residues. V lost 2 bases and J lost 9; bases outside the gene matches: 11. The germline V gene has CDR1 WNHNN and CDR2 SYGVQD (reference sequence). CDR3 coding DNA: TGCGCCAGCAGTGAGATTCCGGGACAGGGTTTTGGTGAGCAGTTCTTC. Translation gives CASSEIPGQGFGEQFF.

V usage is TRBV6-5 and J usage is TRBJ2-3; TRBD2 matches 13 bases. Germline V gene data show CDR1 as MNHEY and CDR2 as SVGAGI. The length of the CDR3 is 16 residues. The trim removed 4 bases at V and 2 bases at J, leaving 3 bases unmatched. The CDR3 DNA sequence: TGTGCCAGCAGTTGGGGACTAGCGGGACTCACAGATACGCAGTATTTT. Translating it yields CASSWGLAGLTDTQYF.

CDR3 loop: CASSLGVSSYEQYF. As DNA, the CDR3 is TGTGCCAGCAGCTTAGGGGTTAGCTCCTACGAGCAGTACTTC. The V and J genes are TRBV5-6 and TRBJ2-7; perhaps TRBD1 as D (5 bases). This CDR3 is built from 14 residues. V shed 2 bases and J shed 0 bases, with 9 bases lying between them. Per the germline V gene, CDR1 is SGHDT and CDR2 is YYEEEE.

The gene calls are TRBV14 and TRBJ1-1; tentative D call: TRBD1 (5 bases). Germline V gene data show CDR1 as SGHDN and CDR2 as FVKESK. The ends were cut back, 1 base at V and 11 bases at J, with 8 bases in the middle. The CDR3 loop spans 11 amino acids. The DNA for the CDR3 is TGTGCCAGCAGCCAAGGGAGACAGGCTTTCTTT. Its translation: CASSQGRQAFF.

This clone was counted between two and nine times. V usage is TRBV5-6 and J usage is TRBJ2-3, with 9 bases identical to TRBD2. Germline CDR1 and CDR2: SGHDT and YYEEEE. With 4 bases clipped from V and 4 bases from J, the junction kept 10 bases outside the gene matches. The CDR3 runs to 16 residues. The DNA for the CDR3 is TGTGCCAGCAGCGGAGGACTAGCGAGAGCCGCAGATACGCAGTATTTT. Translation: CASSGGLARAADTQYF.

The chain uses TRBV2 and TRBJ2-1; a weak D match, TRBD2 (6 bases). The V gene lost 4 bases and the J gene lost 1 base, with 14 bases spanning the gap. Germline CDR1 SNHLY, CDR2 FYNNEI. The CDR3 is 16 residues long. The CDR3 loop is CASSAFSGGSYNEQFF. The DNA for the CDR3 is TGTGCCAGCAGTGCTTTTTCCGGGGGATCCTACAATGAGCAGTTCTTC.

This chain connects TRBV29-1 to TRBJ1-5; D not resolved. Germline lookup yields CDR1 SQVTM and CDR2 ANQGSEA. V lost 4 bases and J lost 1, with 11 bases in between. CDR3 size: 14 residues. CDR3 region: CSVGGSQSNQPQHF. The CDR3 DNA is TGCAGCGTTGGAGGCAGCCAGAGCAATCAGCCCCAGCATTTT.

The rearrangement uses TRBV6-2 or TRBV6-3 and TRBJ1-1, with D possibly being TRBD1 (5 bases). V lost 5 bases, J lost 4 bases, and 14 bases lay in between. The CDR3 is 14 residues long. Germline values: CDR1 MNHEY, CDR2 SVGEGT. The CDR3 spells CASSTTPRVTEAFF. CDR3 coding DNA: TGTGCCAGCAGTACGACACCCAGGGTCACTGAAGCTTTCTTT.

The gene calls are TRBV11-3 and TRBJ2-2; TRBD2 matches at 8 bases. Trimming removed 7 bases from V and 2 bases from J; junction bases left unmatched: 12. CDR3 size: 17 residues. Per germline, CDR1 SGHNT and CDR2 YENEEA. The CDR3: CASTTSSGGTNTGELFF. The DNA of the CDR3 is TGTGCCAGCACCACATCGAGCGGGGGAACAAACACCGGGGAGCTGTTTTTT.